Below are 26 T cell receptor beta chains sequenced from a single sample in a study of multiple sclerosis patients with progressive multifocal leukoencephalopathy. Time point reported: before natalizumab initiation. Profiled with immunoSEQ multiplex PCR; TCRdb holds only in-frame clones, not every one. Of fewer than 35,000 clones detected, nearly 95% appear once; the ten largest clones hold just under 2%. What was sequenced was PBMCs. The receptor source for this set is a man aged 30 to 45 with multiple sclerosis.

The rearrangement joins TRBV6-1 to TRBJ2-1; no reliable D call. V lost 4 bases and J lost 5, with 9 bases in between. Germline lookup yields CDR1 MNHNS and CDR2 SASEGT. CDR3 length: 13 residues. In nucleotides, the CDR3 is TGTGCCAGCAGTGTAGCACGGGACAATGAGCAGTTCTTC. Translating it yields CASSVARDNEQFF.

This sequence joins TRBV7-9 and TRBJ2-7, with 8 bases lining up with TRBD1. Germline loops: CDR1 SEHNR, CDR2 FQNEAQ (reference sequence). Trimming at V came to 7 bases and at J to 2 bases, leaving 4 bases not matched to a gene. This CDR3 has 13 amino acids. Here the CDR3 DNA reads TGTGCCAGCAAAACAGGGGGAGCCTACGAGCAGTACTTC. Translating it yields CASKTGGAYEQYF.

The chain uses TRBV10-3 and TRBJ2-7; 9 bases fit TRBD1. In germline, CDR1 is ENHRY, CDR2 SYGVKD. With 2 bases clipped from V and 6 bases from J, the junction kept 2 bases outside the gene matches. CDR3 length: 13 residues. The CDR3 coding sequence is TGTGCCATCAGTGAGAAGGACAGGGGCGAGCAGTACGTC. Its protein is CAISEKDRGEQYV.

The chain links TRBV14 to TRBJ2-3; D may be TRBD2 (5 bases). This CDR3 has 14 amino acids. The germline V and J ends were trimmed by 4 bases and 2 bases, with 10 bases remaining between them. Germline values: CDR1 SGHDN, CDR2 FVKESK. The CDR3 spells CASSLREPTDTQYF. CDR3 nucleotides: TGTGCCAGCAGCCTCCGGGAACCCACAGATACGCAGTATTTT.

V and J are TRBV20-1 and TRBJ2-5, with D possibly TRBD2 on 5 matching bases. Trimming left V 6 bases short and J 5 bases short, with 10 bases between. This CDR3 is 11 amino acids long. Looked up from germline, CDR1 is DFQATT and CDR2 is SNEGSKA (reference sequence). CDR3 nucleotides: TGCAGTGCGAGGGTGCTGGAGACCCAGTACTTC. It is translated as CSARVLETQYF.

This chain joins TRBV10-3 and TRBJ1-1, with D hard to call. The V gene's germline CDR1 is ENHRY and CDR2 SYGVKD. The CDR3 is made up of 13 amino acids. The V end lost 0 bases, the J end lost 4 bases, and 6 bases lay between the germline ends. In nucleotides, the CDR3 is TGTGCCATCAGTGAGTCCGGTCCCACTGAAGCTTTCTTT. This codes for CAISESGPTEAFF.

This chain uses TRBV19 with TRBJ1-2; 7 bases agree with TRBD1. The J segment lost 3 bases and the V segment lost 7 bases, leaving 8 bases of the junction unmatched. The CDR3 runs to 14 residues. Looked up from germline, CDR1 is LNHDA and CDR2 is SQIVND (reference sequence). CDR3 DNA sequence: TGTGCCAGTACCGTAGGGGGCGCCCACTATGGCTACACCTTC. It encodes CASTVGGAHYGYTF.

The V and J genes are TRBV7-2 and TRBJ2-1; 7 bases are a match to TRBD2. Germline CDR1 reads SGHTA; CDR2 reads FQGNSA. V was pared by 2 bases and J by 4 bases, with 5 bases of the junction left unmatched. The CDR3 spans 15 residues. Written as DNA, the CDR3 is TGTGCCAGCAGCTTAAACGGGAGGAAGTACAATGAGCAGTTCTTC. This codes for CASSLNGRKYNEQFF. Full variable domain (outside the CDR3, taken from reference TRBV7-2 and TRBJ2-1): GAGVSQSPSNKVTEKGKDVELRCDPISGHTALYWYRQSLGQGLEFLIYFQGNSAPDKSGLPSDRFSAERTGGSVSTLTIQRTQQEDSAVYLCASSLNGRKYNEQFFGPGTRLTVL.

The chain combines TRBV7-9 with TRBJ2-7; weak D call: TRBD2 (6 bases). The CDR3 consists of 14 residues. The V gene's germline CDR1 is SEHNR and CDR2 FQNEAQ (reference sequence). V lost 5 bases and J 6 bases, leaving 17 bases between the germline ends. CDR3: CASSPPTGVGEQYF. The DNA for the CDR3 is TGTGCCAGCAGCCCCCCGACGGGGGTGGGCGAGCAGTACTTC.

This chain links TRBV6-1 with TRBJ2-7, with D possibly TRBD2 on 5 matching bases. This CDR3 is built from 13 residues. The germline V gene encodes CDR1 MNHNS and CDR2 SASEGT. V was trimmed by 6 bases and J by 4 bases, leaving 13 bases between them. The CDR3 is CASRVAGRYEQYV. The CDR3 bases are TGTGCCAGCAGGGTGGCGGGTAGGTACGAGCAGTACGTC.

This clone appeared a single time. The gene calls are TRBV6-1 and TRBJ1-2; 9 positions match TRBD1. CDR3 length: 14 residues. Germline V gives CDR1 MNHNS, CDR2 SASEGT. The J segment lost 6 bases and the V segment lost 6 bases, leaving 8 bases of the junction unmatched. The CDR3 nucleotides are TGTGCCAGCAGAACAGGGGGCAGTACAGATGGCTACACCTTC. Encoded protein: CASRTGGSTDGYTF.

This clone was recorded only once. The rearrangement uses TRBV7-6 and TRBJ1-5; TRBD1 aligns across 10 bases. CDR1 SGHVS and CDR2 FNYEAQ come from the germline V gene. V trimming: 5 bases; J trimming: 7 bases; junction bases outside the gene matches: 8. The CDR3 is 15 amino acids. The DNA for the CDR3 is TGTGCCAGCAGCATAGGGACAGGGGTAGGACAGCCCCAGCATTTT. This codes for CASSIGTGVGQPQHF.

In DNA, the CDR3 is TGTGCCAGCAGCTTAGCGTCGCTAAAACAGTTCAATGAGCAGTTCTTC. Amino acid sequence: CASSLASLKQFNEQFF. The chain combines TRBV7-9 with TRBJ2-1; D gene uncertain. This CDR3 region has 16 residues. Germline-derived CDR1 and CDR2 are SEHNR and FQNEAQ (reference sequence). Trimming removed 0 bases at V and 6 bases at J, with 15 bases between.

This chain links TRBV6-5 with TRBJ1-2; possible D gene TRBD1, 5 bases. Germline assignment: CDR1 MNHEY and CDR2 SVGAGI. The CDR3 length is 15 residues. The V end was cut by 2 bases, the J end by 4 bases, with 14 bases between. CDR3 amino acids: CASSYALGGGYGYTF. The CDR3 DNA sequence: TGTGCCAGCAGTTACGCTCTGGGGGGTGGCTATGGCTACACCTTC.

This chain connects TRBV10-3 to TRBJ2-3, with D possibly TRBD2 on 6 matching bases. The germline CDR1 and CDR2 sequences are ENHRY and SYGVKD. Trimming shortened V by 6 bases and J by 4 bases, and 17 bases separated the two germline ends. The CDR3 contains 15 residues. The CDR3 nucleotides are TGTGCCATCAGCGCGGGACCGAGTATGGCAGATACGCAGTATTTT. It translates to CAISAGPSMADTQYF.

This chain links TRBV7-2 with TRBJ2-5; no clear D. The CDR3 has 14 residues. Trimming took off 2 bases at V and 2 bases at J, with 9 bases between the two ends. Germline V gene lookup returns CDR1 SGHTA and CDR2 FQGNSA. This CDR3 reads CASSLFTRQETQYF. CDR3 nucleotides: TGTGCCAGCAGCTTATTCACCAGACAAGAGACCCAGTACTTC.

The chain combines TRBV6-5 with TRBJ2-3; 8 positions match TRBD1. CDR3 size: 16 residues. Germline V CDR1 and CDR2: MNHEY, SVGAGI. Germline trimming cut 3 bases from V and 2 bases from J; bases unmatched to any gene: 7. DNA of the CDR3: TGTGCCAGCAGTTATCCTTCAGGGGGCCCCACAGATACGCAGTATTTT. Residues: CASSYPSGGPTDTQYF.

The CDR3 region has the DNA TGCGCCAGCAGCCGTCAAGGGAGCACAGATACGCAGTATTTT. This gives the protein CASSRQGSTDTQYF. The V and J genes are TRBV4-3 and TRBJ2-3; no clear D gene. Germline assignment: CDR1 LGHNA and CDR2 YSLEER. The V end was cut by 4 bases, the J end by 0 bases, with 8 bases between. This CDR3 comprises 14 residues.

About this clone itself: Other DNA sequences in the sample encode the same CDR3. The chain links TRBV2 to TRBJ2-3; 12 bases match TRBD2. Germline V CDR1 and CDR2: SNHLY, FYNNEI. The CDR3 has 19 amino acids. J gave up 6 bases and V 6 bases, and 19 bases lay outside the gene matches. The CDR3 region is CASSEKPFPSGRAGDTQYF. The CDR3 region has the DNA TGTGCCAGCAGCGAAAAACCCTTCCCTAGCGGGAGGGCCGGTGATACGCAGTATTTT.

The V gene is TRBV15, the J gene TRBJ2-3, with D perhaps matching TRBD1 (6 bases). The CDR3 is 16 amino acids. CDR1 is LNHNV, CDR2 YYDKDF, per germline (reference sequence). V was trimmed by 2 bases and J by 4 bases, leaving 16 bases between them. CDR3 in amino acids: CATSRNRVGVPDTQYF. The CDR3 DNA is TGTGCCACCAGCAGAAACAGGGTAGGGGTGCCAGATACGCAGTATTTT.

The table lists this clone with a count of one. The chain carries TRBV7-6 and TRBJ2-3, with 10 bases identical to TRBD2. CDR3 length equals 19 residues. Germline trimming cut 1 base from V and 5 bases from J; bases unmatched to any gene: 15. Germline V lookup: CDR1 SGHVS, CDR2 FNYEAQ. CDR3 DNA sequence: TGTGCCAGCAGCTTAGTCCCCTTGGCTAGCGGGAGTCGGGTAGATACGCAGTATTTT. It specifies CASSLVPLASGSRVDTQYF.

V is TRBV4-1 and J is TRBJ1-1; D might be TRBD1 (6 bases). The CDR3 runs to 18 residues. V was shortened by 6 bases and J by 1 base, with 24 bases between the two germline ends. Germline V CDR1 and CDR2: MGHRA, YSYEKL. The CDR3 sequence is CASRFRITGLGANTEAFF. DNA for the CDR3: TGCGCCAGCAGGTTTCGGATAACAGGGTTGGGGGCGAACACTGAAGCTTTCTTT.

The rearrangement links TRBV10-1 to TRBJ1-3; D gene ambiguous. V lost 7 bases and J 0 bases, leaving 13 bases between the germline ends. Germline CDR1 reads WNHNN; CDR2 reads SYGVQD (reference sequence). The CDR3 covers 15 residues. The CDR3 reads CASTRRKGSGNTIYF. For the CDR3, the DNA is TGCGCCAGCACCCGCCGTAAGGGCTCTGGAAACACCATATATTTT.

This rearrangement joins TRBV10-3 to TRBJ1-5; no reliable D call. The CDR3 sequence is 13 residues long. From germline, CDR1 is ENHRY and CDR2 SYGVKD. V gave up 8 bases and J gave up 3 bases, with 11 bases separating them. The CDR3, as DNA: TGTGCCATCTCCGCGGGGAACAATCAGCCCCAGCATTTT. As protein: CAISAGNNQPQHF.

This sequence joins TRBV4-3 and TRBJ1-2, with a tentative D call TRBD1 (5 bases). The V gene lost 3 bases and the J gene lost 8 bases, with 13 bases spanning the gap. Germline loops: CDR1 LGHNA, CDR2 YSLEER. The CDR3 sequence is 13 residues long. The CDR3 spells CASSHEDKLGYTF. CDR3 in DNA: TGCGCCAGCAGCCACGAGGACAAGTTGGGCTACACCTTC.

The J gene is TRBJ2-1, the V gene TRBV21-1; the DNA was not used to check the table's D call, TRBD2. TRBV21-1 is marked as a pseudogene. This CDR3 comprises 13 residues. The DNA of the CDR3 is TGTGCCAGCAGCAAAGGACTCGAAGTAGAGCAGTTCTTC. Amino acids: CASSKGLEVEQFF.